These 24 T cell receptor beta chains share one sample of origin, sequenced in a study of spatial heterogeneity in lung cancer. Each CDR3 protein gets one entry after TCRdb re-called the 5' RACE reads with MiXCR. The table shows thousands of distinct CDR3 sequences, with under 9% occurring only once. Time point defined: sample taken at primary tumor resection. Without sorting, whole RNA was sequenced from tumor, nontumor lung or frozen PBMC. This specimen was PBMCs, taken at surgery. These receptors all come from a male donor with early-stage non-small cell lung cancer.

For this clonotype: This beta chain came through as a stray read in a library set up for alpha chains, and its size says little. This chain joins TRBV4-2 and TRBJ2-5; D gene uncertain. This CDR3 comprises 14 residues. V lost 4 bases, J lost 4 bases, and 13 bases lay in between. CDR1 and CDR2 (germline): LGHNA, YNFKEQ. CDR3 region: CASSPFVAGETQYF. In DNA form, the CDR3 reads TGTGCCAGCAGCCCCTTCGTTGCAGGAGAGACCCAGTACTTC.

This clonotype was detected many times. The library was designed around alpha chains, so this beta chain is a stray read whose abundance carries little weight. J is TRBJ2-2 and V is TRBV5-1, with 7 bases aligning to TRBD2. The CDR3 runs to 18 residues. J gave up 4 bases and V 4 bases, and 16 bases lay outside the gene matches. Germline assignment: CDR1 SGHRS and CDR2 YFSETQ. CDR3 in DNA: TGCGCCAGCAGCAGAACCACCGGGACTATAGCAGGCACCGGGGAGCTGTTTTTT. It encodes CASSRTTGTIAGTGELFF. Complete variable domain (other parts from reference TRBV5-1 and TRBJ2-2): KAGVTQTPRYLIKTRGQQVTLSCSPISGHRSVSWYQQTPGQGLQFLFEYFSETQRNKGNFPGRFSGRQFSNSRSEMNVSTLELGDSALYLCASSRTTGTIAGTGELFFGEGSRLTVL.

This clonotype was seen many times. Within a library made for alpha chains, this beta chain is off target, and its count is uninformative. The genes are TRBV9 and TRBJ2-7; D unclear. CDR1 and CDR2 from the germline V gene are SGDLS and YYNGEE. V was trimmed by 0 bases and J by 0 bases, leaving 10 bases between them. This CDR3 has 15 amino acids. Here the CDR3 reads CASSVGATASYEQYF. DNA of the CDR3: TGTGCCAGCAGCGTAGGAGCAACGGCCTCCTACGAGCAGTACTTC. The entire variable domain, with the rest obtained from reference TRBV9 and TRBJ2-7, is as follows: DSGVTQTPKHLITATGQRVTLRCSPRSGDLSVYWYQQSLDQGLQFLIQYYNGEERAKGNILERFSAQQFPDLHSELNLSSLELGDSALYFCASSVGATASYEQYFGPGTRLTVT.

As for this clonotype: This beta chain slipped into a library made for alpha chains as a stray read, so its size is not meaningful. V and J are TRBV19 and TRBJ2-3; tentative D call: TRBD2 (5 bases). Germline CDR1 reads LNHDA; CDR2 reads SQIVND (reference sequence). The CDR3 is made up of 14 amino acids. V lost 4 bases and J lost 4, with 12 bases in between. The CDR3 sequence: CASSTGLRADTQYF. CDR3 bases: TGTGCCAGTAGTACCGGACTCCGGGCAGATACGCAGTATTTT.

This clonotype showed up many times. Because the library targeted alpha chains, this beta chain is an off-target read whose size means little. V and J are TRBV5-1 and TRBJ2-5, with D maybe TRBD2 (5 bases). This CDR3 contains 15 residues. CDR1 is SGHRS and CDR2 is YFSETQ in the germline V gene. V was cut by 3 bases and J by 3 bases, with 15 bases left in between. CDR3 region: CASSSTNLGEETQYF. As DNA, the CDR3 is TGCGCCAGCAGCTCAACAAACTTGGGAGAAGAGACCCAGTACTTC.

This clonotype showed up many times. This beta chain represents an off-target read in a library built for alpha chains; its size is of limited meaning. The V and J genes are TRBV29-1 and TRBJ1-1; D is unclear. The CDR3 loop spans 14 amino acids. Germline CDR1 reads SQVTM; CDR2 reads ANQGSEA. The V end was cut by 5 bases, the J end by 4 bases, with 17 bases between. CDR3 coding DNA: TGCAGCGTTCGGTCCGGTGCGGTGAGCACTGAAGCTTTCTTT. It translates to CSVRSGAVSTEAFF.

This clonotype was counted at least ten times. This beta chain slipped into a library made for alpha chains as a stray read, so its size is not meaningful. The genes are TRBV21-1 and TRBJ2-3. TRBV21-1 is marked as a pseudogene. The CDR3 is 12 amino acids. The CDR3 region has the DNA TGTGCCAGCAGCAACGTGCCAGATACGCAGTATTTT. It is translated as CASSNVPDTQYF.

This clonotype was found many times. Within a library made for alpha chains, this beta chain is off target, and its count is uninformative. The chain recombines TRBV10-2 with TRBJ2-2, with D possibly matching TRBD2 (6 bases). The CDR3 extends over 16 amino acids. The germline V and J ends were trimmed by 7 bases and 5 bases, with 20 bases remaining between them. The germline gives CDR1 WSHSY, CDR2 SAAADI. The chain's CDR3 is CASTDPRWRDTGELFF. CDR3 nucleotide sequence: TGCGCCAGCACTGATCCTCGGTGGAGGGATACCGGGGAGCTGTTTTTT.

This clonotype was counted many times. Because the library targeted alpha chains, this beta chain is an off-target read whose size means little. The rearrangement joins TRBV7-9 to TRBJ1-1, with D perhaps TRBD1 (5 bases). V lost 1 base and J lost 0, with 6 bases in between. Germline CDR1 SEHNR, CDR2 FQNEAQ (reference sequence). The CDR3 sequence is 14 residues long. The CDR3 protein is CASSLGTMNTEAFF. For the CDR3, the DNA is TGTGCCAGCAGCTTAGGGACAATGAACACTGAAGCTTTCTTT.

This clonotype is labeled hyperexpanded. This beta chain is off target for a library built for alpha chains, so its abundance means little. This chain joins TRBV11-3 and TRBJ1-1; no firm D call. The CDR3 consists of 14 residues. V lost 3 bases and J 0 bases, leaving 8 bases between the germline ends. Per the germline V gene, CDR1 is SGHNT and CDR2 is YENEEA. CDR3 sequence: CASSFSGVNTEAFF. CDR3 bases: TGTGCCAGCAGCTTTAGTGGGGTGAACACTGAAGCTTTCTTT.

This clonotype came up many times. This beta chain is an off-target read within a library intended for alpha chains, so its frequency means little. V is TRBV7-8 and J is TRBJ1-5; 9 nucleotides align to TRBD1. V lost 5 bases and J lost 2; bases outside the gene matches: 4. Germline V gives CDR1 SGHVS, CDR2 FQNEAQ. The CDR3 has 15 residues. The CDR3 sequence: CASSRRQGGNQPQHF. The CDR3 DNA sequence: TGTGCCAGCAGCCGCCGACAGGGGGGCAATCAGCCCCAGCATTTT. Combining the CDR3 with reference TRBV7-8 and TRBJ1-5 gives the whole variable domain GAGVSQSPRYKVAKRGQDVALRCDPISGHVSLFWYQQALGQGPEFLTYFQNEAQLDKSGLPSDRFFAERPEGSVSTLKIQRTQQEDSAVYLCASSRRQGGNQPQHFGDGTRLSIL.

This clonotype was seen ten or more times. For a library built for alpha chains, this beta chain is a stray read; little rests on its size. This chain joins TRBV9 and TRBJ2-4, with 9 bases lining up with TRBD2. This CDR3 region has 16 residues. Germline trimming cut 4 bases from V and 1 base from J; bases unmatched to any gene: 6. The germline V gene has CDR1 SGDLS and CDR2 YYNGEE. In DNA, the CDR3 is TGTGCCAGCAGCTCCCGGACTAGCGCCGCCAAAAACATTCAGTACTTC. Translation gives CASSSRTSAAKNIQYF.

This clonotype was seen more than once but under ten times. The library was prepared for alpha chains; this beta chain is a stray read, so its frequency means little. CDR3 region: CASSQNRGRMLFF. The CDR3, as DNA: TGCGCCAGCAGCCAAAATAGGGGACGTATGCTGTTTTTT. The chain recombines TRBV4-1 with TRBJ2-2; D tentatively reads TRBD1 or TRBD2 (5 bases each). Germline assignment: CDR1 MGHRA and CDR2 YSYEKL. V lost 2 bases to trimming and J lost 13 bases, with 14 bases between them. This CDR3 has 13 residues.

As regards this clonotype: Since the library was made to target alpha chains, this beta chain is a stray read and its abundance is not meaningful. The chain is built from TRBV24-1 and TRBJ2-1; D possibly matches TRBD1 or TRBD2 (5 bases each). Germline V gives CDR1 KGHDR, CDR2 SFDVKD. CDR3 length: 16 residues. V was clipped by 3 bases and J by 3 bases, with 14 bases between them. This chain's CDR3 is CATSDMTTDYYNEQFF. CDR3 coding DNA: TGTGCCACCAGTGATATGACGACAGACTACTACAATGAGCAGTTCTTC.

This clonotype was detected once. This beta chain appears as a stray read in a library generated for alpha chains; its size is not informative. V usage is TRBV6-2 or TRBV6-3 and J usage is TRBJ2-3; tentatively, D is TRBD1 (5 bases). The V end was cut by 2 bases, the J end by 6 bases, with 18 bases between. CDR3 size: 16 residues. Germline V gene data show CDR1 as MNHEY and CDR2 as SVGEGT. CDR3 nucleotide sequence: TGTGCCAGCAGTTACGGGAACGGCTATCCAGGGGATACGCAGTATTTT. Protein: CASSYGNGYPGDTQYF.

This clonotype was counted ten times or more. This beta chain appears as a stray read in a library generated for alpha chains; its size is not informative. The rearrangement joins TRBV28 to TRBJ1-5; TRBD1 agrees at 8 bases. CDR1 MDHEN and CDR2 SYDVKM come from the germline V gene. The CDR3 totals 15 residues. Losses at the gene ends were 6 bases for V and 1 base for J; bases not matched to a gene: 5. CDR3 amino acids: CASRWDRLSNQPQHF. DNA for the CDR3: TGTGCCAGCAGATGGGACAGGCTGAGCAATCAGCCCCAGCATTTT.

This clonotype was seen repeatedly, ten times or more. The library was designed around alpha chains, so this beta chain is a stray read whose abundance carries little weight. V is TRBV11-2 and J is TRBJ2-5; D may be TRBD1 (6 bases). The V end lost 5 bases, the J end lost 2 bases, and 9 bases lay between the germline ends. The CDR3 length is 13 residues. The germline V gene has CDR1 SGHAT and CDR2 FQNNGV. The CDR3 here is CASSRGQQETQYF. CDR3 bases: TGTGCCAGCAGCCGAGGACAGCAAGAGACCCAGTACTTC.

Worth noting for this clonotype: This beta chain slipped into a library made for alpha chains as a stray read, so its size is not meaningful. The V call is TRBV12-3 or TRBV12-4, the J call TRBJ2-6; perhaps TRBD1 as D (5 bases). Trimming left V 4 bases short and J 0 bases short, with 16 bases between. The CDR3 spans 18 residues. CDR3 amino acids: CASSSPVQAYSGANVLTF. DNA of the CDR3: TGTGCCAGCAGTTCCCCGGTACAGGCTTACTCTGGGGCCAACGTCCTGACTTTC.

This clonotype rates as medium-sized. The library was designed around alpha chains, so this beta chain is a stray read whose abundance carries little weight. This sequence joins TRBV29-1 and TRBJ1-2; 7 nucleotides agree with TRBD1. This CDR3 is built from 11 residues. J was trimmed by 8 bases and V by 3 bases; bases with no gene match: 3. CDR1 and CDR2 from the germline V gene are SQVTM and ANQGSEA. CDR3 loop: CSVERGQGYTF. As DNA, the CDR3 is TGCAGCGTTGAGAGGGGGCAAGGCTACACCTTC. Variable domain in full (rest from reference TRBV29-1 and TRBJ1-2): SAVISQKPSRDICQRGTSLTIQCQVDSQVTMMFWYRQQPGQSLTLIATANQGSEATYESGFVIDKFPISRPNLTFSTLTVSNMSPEDSSIYLCSVERGQGYTFGSGTRLTVV.

This clonotype was seen many times. Found in a library prepared for alpha chains, this beta chain is an off-target read, and its abundance has little meaning. V gene TRBV5-1 combines with J gene TRBJ2-2; D is uncertain. The CDR3 is 14 amino acids. Trimming left V 2 bases short and J 7 bases short, with 12 bases between. The V gene's germline CDR1 is SGHRS and CDR2 YFSETQ. In DNA, the CDR3 is TGCGCCAGCAGCTTTATCGCTGGAAACGGGGAGCTGTTTTTT. This encodes CASSFIAGNGELFF. The complete variable domain, with remaining parts taken from reference TRBV5-1 and TRBJ2-2, reads KAGVTQTPRYLIKTRGQQVTLSCSPISGHRSVSWYQQTPGQGLQFLFEYFSETQRNKGNFPGRFSGRQFSNSRSEMNVSTLELGDSALYLCASSFIAGNGELFFGEGSRLTVL.

This clonotype has more than one count but fewer than ten. The library was designed around alpha chains, so this beta chain is a stray read whose abundance carries little weight. The chain recombines TRBV7-2 with TRBJ2-2, with TRBD2 identical over 8 bases. J gave up 9 bases and V 5 bases, and 8 bases lay outside the gene matches. The germline V gene encodes CDR1 SGHTA and CDR2 FQGNSA. The CDR3 sequence is 14 residues long. CDR3 loop: CASSQSGRTRELFF. In nucleotides, the CDR3 is TGTGCCAGCAGCCAGAGCGGGAGAACCCGGGAGCTGTTTTTT.

This clonotype was seen repeatedly, ten times or more. Because the library targeted alpha chains, this beta chain is an off-target read whose size means little. The CDR3 sequence: CASSQQGAQQETQYF. As DNA, the CDR3 is TGCGCCAGCAGCCAACAGGGGGCGCAACAAGAGACCCAGTACTTC. The chain joins TRBV5-1 to TRBJ2-5; TRBD1 agrees at 9 bases. In germline, CDR1 is SGHRS, CDR2 YFSETQ. The V segment lost 4 bases and the J segment 2 bases; nucleotides outside the gene matches: 6. CDR3 length equals 15 residues.

This clonotype showed up many times. This beta chain came through as a stray read in a library set up for alpha chains, and its size says little. The CDR3 is CASSLGSVYEQYF. The CDR3 bases are TGTGCCAGCAGTTTAGGGAGCGTCTACGAGCAGTACTTC. This chain uses TRBV27 with TRBJ2-7, with a tentative D call TRBD2 (5 bases). Germline V gene lookup returns CDR1 MNHEY and CDR2 SMNVEV (reference sequence). This CDR3 region has 13 residues. With 2 bases removed from V and 3 bases from J, the gap between germline ends came to 8 bases.

Notes on this clonotype: Within a library made for alpha chains, this beta chain is off target, and its count is uninformative. The rearrangement joins TRBV18 to TRBJ2-7; tentatively, D is TRBD1 (6 bases). V lost 1 base to trimming and J lost 0 bases, with 7 bases between them. Germline CDR1 is KGHSH and CDR2 is LQKENI. The CDR3 consists of 14 residues. CDR3 in amino acids: CASSPQTGSYEQYV. CDR3 in DNA: TGTGCCAGCTCACCACAGACAGGCTCCTACGAGCAGTACGTC.